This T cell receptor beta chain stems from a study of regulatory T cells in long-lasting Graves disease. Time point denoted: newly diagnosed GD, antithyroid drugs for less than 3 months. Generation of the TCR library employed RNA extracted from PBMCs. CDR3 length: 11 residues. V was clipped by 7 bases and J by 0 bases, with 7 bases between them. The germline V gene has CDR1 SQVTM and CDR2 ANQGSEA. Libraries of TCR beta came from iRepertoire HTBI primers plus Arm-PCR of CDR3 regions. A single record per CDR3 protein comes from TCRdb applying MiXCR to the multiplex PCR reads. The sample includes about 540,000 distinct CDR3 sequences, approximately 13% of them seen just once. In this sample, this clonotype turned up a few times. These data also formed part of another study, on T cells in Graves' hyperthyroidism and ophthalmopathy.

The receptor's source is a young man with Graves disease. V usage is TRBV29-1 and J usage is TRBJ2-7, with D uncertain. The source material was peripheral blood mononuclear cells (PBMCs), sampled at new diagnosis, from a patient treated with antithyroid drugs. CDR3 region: CSGYISYEQYF. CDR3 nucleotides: TGCAGCGGTTACATCTCCTACGAGCAGTACTTC.